Listed here is a single T cell receptor beta chain. This entry comes from a study of CD8 T cells in Susac syndrome. RNA, at about 0.5 to 1 ug, was reverse transcribed with random hexamers. From the immunoSEQ multiplex PCR reads, TCRdb called clonotypes with MiXCR, one entry per CDR3 protein. The data show 160,000 or so distinct CDR3 sequences, 85% to 95% seen once. The TCR originated in a human donor with multiple sclerosis. Sequencing used CD8+ T cells from PBMCs.

CDR3 in DNA: TGTGCCACCAGCATTTCTAGGGGGAGGGGTCAGCCCCAGCATTTT. Its protein product is CATSISRGRGQPQHF. The gene calls are TRBV15 and TRBJ1-5, with D maybe TRBD1 (6 bases). Germline lookup yields CDR1 LNHNV and CDR2 YYDKDF (reference sequence). The CDR3 is made up of 15 amino acids. V shed 4 bases and J shed 6 bases, with 16 bases lying between them.